The sequence of this TCR beta chain was determined in a study of shared clonotypes between healthy human individuals. About the research overall: The cohort had a couple of women and a few men, ages 18 to 49.

Some clones are missing from TCRdb's copy, which holds only in-frame ones; the method was immunoSEQ multiplex PCR. The repertoire has more than 1.2 million clones, just under 99% of them found once; the top ten carry about 0.34%. Germline CDR1 and CDR2: MDHEN and SYDVKM. The CDR3 has 15 residues. The trim removed 6 bases at V and 0 bases at J, leaving 6 bases unmatched. Sequenced material: naive CD4+ T cells sorted from blood. Documented subset: CD45RA+ positively selected. This TCR was sampled from a man between 25 and 39 years old in good health. The chain combines TRBV28 with TRBJ2-3, with 7 bases lining up with TRBD1. Here the CDR3 DNA reads TGTGCCAGCAGCGAAAACAGGGGTAGCACAGATACGCAGTATTTT. Translating it yields CASSENRGSTDTQYF.